Listed below are T cell receptor beta chains from one sample, sequenced in a study of regulatory T cells in long-lasting Graves disease. MiXCR was run by TCRdb on the multiplex PCR reads, yielding one entry per CDR3 protein. The sample yields 390,000 or so distinct CDR3 sequences, around 11% seen once. The same data also contributed to another study, on T cells in Graves' hyperthyroidism and ophthalmopathy.

The starting material was peripheral blood mononuclear cells (PBMCs), obtained at new diagnosis, from a patient treated with antithyroid drugs. The origin of the receptors is a woman under 30 with Graves disease. CDR3s include the opening cysteine and the closing phenylalanine or tryptophan. D genes are given only for firm matches. Where a row states a size, it is once, few, many or the class of an expanded clone; other rows omit it.

j_call: TRBJ1-2; v_call: TRBV20-1; clone_size: many; d_call: -; cdr3_length: 13; cdr3_aa: CSARERGANGYTF; cdr3_nt: TGCAGTGCTAGAGAGCGGGGGGCGAATGGCTACACCTTC
j_call: TRBJ1-2; v_call: TRBV24-1; clone_size: many; d_call: -; cdr3_length: 13; cdr3_aa: CATSDSSGDGYTF; cdr3_nt: TGTGCCACCAGTGACAGTAGTGGGGATGGCTACACCTTC
j_call: TRBJ1-5; v_call: TRBV9; clone_size: many; d_call: TRBD1; cdr3_length: 15; cdr3_aa: CASSVDGQGRQPQHF; cdr3_nt: TGTGCCAGCAGCGTAGATGGACAGGGAAGGCAGCCCCAGCATTTT
j_call: TRBJ2-7; v_call: TRBV10-3; clone_size: once; d_call: TRBD1; cdr3_length: 14; cdr3_aa: CAINPGQLSYERYF; cdr3_nt: TGTGCCATCAACCCGGGACAGCTATCCTACGAGCGGTACTTC
j_call: TRBJ2-1; v_call: TRBV10-3; clone_size: -; d_call: TRBD2; cdr3_length: 15; cdr3_aa: CAITLGLAGYNEQFF; cdr3_nt: TGTGCCATTACACTCGGGCTAGCGGGCTACAATGAGCAGTTCTTC
j_call: TRBJ2-5; v_call: TRBV2; clone_size: many; d_call: TRBD2; cdr3_length: 15; cdr3_aa: CASSVLAGTLETQYF; cdr3_nt: TGTGCCAGCAGTGTTCTAGCGGGAACTCTAGAGACCCAGTACTTC
j_call: TRBJ2-2; v_call: TRBV28; clone_size: few; d_call: -; cdr3_length: 15; cdr3_aa: CASSAGTLGTGELFF; cdr3_nt: TGTGCCAGCAGCGCAGGAACGCTAGGGACCGGGGAGCTGTTTTTT
j_call: TRBJ1-1; v_call: TRBV20-1; clone_size: many; d_call: -; cdr3_length: 12; cdr3_aa: CSARVGQAGAFF; cdr3_nt: TGCAGTGCTAGAGTTGGTCAAGCTGGGGCTTTCTTT
j_call: TRBJ2-1; v_call: TRBV2; clone_size: few; d_call: -; cdr3_length: 13; cdr3_aa: CASSRLFYNEQFF; cdr3_nt: TGTGCCAGCAGTCGGCTCTTCTACAATGAGCAGTTCTTC
j_call: TRBJ2-4; v_call: TRBV4-1; clone_size: -; d_call: -; cdr3_length: 16; cdr3_aa: CASSPTYTAAKNIQYF; cdr3_nt: TGCGCCAGCAGCCCAACATATACAGCGGCTAAAAACATTCAGTACTTC
j_call: TRBJ2-1; v_call: TRBV24-1; clone_size: many; d_call: TRBD2; cdr3_length: 13; cdr3_aa: CATSLLAGVEQFF; cdr3_nt: TGTGCCACCAGTCTACTAGCGGGAGTTGAGCAGTTCTTC
j_call: TRBJ2-7; v_call: TRBV27; clone_size: many; d_call: TRBD2; cdr3_length: 14; cdr3_aa: CASSVAGGPYEQYF; cdr3_nt: TGTGCCAGCAGTGTAGCGGGAGGGCCCTACGAGCAGTACTTC
j_call: TRBJ2-1; v_call: TRBV3-1; clone_size: many; d_call: TRBD2; cdr3_length: 17; cdr3_aa: CASSPRLAEYSYNEQFF; cdr3_nt: TGTGCCAGCAGCCCCCGACTAGCGGAGTACTCCTACAATGAGCAGTTCTTC
j_call: TRBJ2-4; v_call: TRBV14; clone_size: few; d_call: TRBD2; cdr3_length: 17; cdr3_aa: CASSRSWTSGGKNIQYF; cdr3_nt: TGTGCCAGCAGCCGGTCTTGGACTAGCGGGGGCAAAAACATTCAGTACTTC
j_call: TRBJ2-7; v_call: TRBV7-8; clone_size: many; d_call: TRBD2; cdr3_length: 15; cdr3_aa: CASSLIAGSSYEQYF; cdr3_nt: TGTGCCAGCAGCTTAATAGCGGGGAGCTCCTACGAGCAGTACTTC
j_call: TRBJ2-1; v_call: TRBV2; clone_size: many; d_call: -; cdr3_length: 15; cdr3_aa: CASSEDLAGRNEQFF; cdr3_nt: TGTGCCAGCAGTGAAGACTTAGCAGGGAGAAATGAGCAGTTCTTC
j_call: TRBJ2-1; v_call: TRBV7-9; clone_size: many; d_call: TRBD1; cdr3_length: 15; cdr3_aa: CASSFTRGHLDEQFF; cdr3_nt: TGTGCCAGCAGCTTTACCAGGGGGCACTTGGATGAGCAGTTCTTC
j_call: TRBJ1-1; v_call: TRBV25-1; clone_size: -; d_call: TRBD1; cdr3_length: 17; cdr3_aa: CASSDDRTGVGNTEAFF; cdr3_nt: TGTGCCAGCAGTGATGATCGGACAGGGGTAGGGAACACTGAAGCTTTCTTT
j_call: TRBJ2-3; v_call: TRBV11-3; clone_size: many; d_call: TRBD2; cdr3_length: 14; cdr3_aa: CASSTRTSSDTQYF; cdr3_nt: TGTGCCAGCAGCACCAGGACTAGCTCAGATACGCAGTATTTT
j_call: TRBJ1-1; v_call: TRBV12-3/TRBV12-4; clone_size: many; d_call: -; cdr3_length: 15; cdr3_aa: CASSRSFQGRTEAFF; cdr3_nt: TGTGCCAGCAGCCGTTCCTTTCAGGGGCGGACTGAAGCTTTCTTT